One sample yielded the 9 T cell receptor beta chains listed below, sequenced in a study of T cells expressing NK-cell markers. TCRdb re-called the 5' RACE reads and catalogs CDR3 proteins one per entry, DNA excluded. Listed are fewer than 200,000 distinct CDR3 sequences; about a fifth falls within the top ten. Sequences were obtained from blood T cells: a sorted CD56 or NKG2C T cell subset, CD4+ or CD8+ T cells, or bulk PBMC T cells (not recorded which). Receptor source: a woman between 18 and 69 years old in good health.

This CDR3 reads CASSPTGGTEAFF. This chain joins TRBV7-9 and TRBJ1-1; TCRdb calls TRBD1, which cannot be checked without DNA. CDR1 and CDR2 (germline): SEHNR, FQNEAQ (reference sequence). The CDR3 has 13 residues.

The V gene is TRBV7-3, the J gene TRBJ2-3; TCRdb's D call, TRBD2, is unchecked because there is no DNA. The germline gives CDR1 SGHTA, CDR2 FQGTGA. The CDR3 is made up of 16 amino acids. The CDR3 here is CASSLMSSGNTDTQYF.

The chain links TRBV5-1 to TRBJ2-2; TCRdb names TRBD1, which stays unverified in the absence of DNA. CDR3 length: 16 residues. Germline CDR1 is SGHRS and CDR2 is YFSETQ. CDR3 in amino acids: CASSADRATNTGELFF.

The chain has TRBV7-9 and TRBJ2-3; TCRdb outputs TRBD2, but without DNA this stays unchecked. The germline V gene encodes CDR1 SEHNR and CDR2 FQNEAQ (reference sequence). There are 17 residues in the CDR3. CDR3 loop: CASSPRGLRLRTDTQYF. Drawing the rest from reference TRBV7-9 and TRBJ2-3, the complete variable domain is DTGVSQNPRHKITKRGQNVTFRCDPISEHNRLYWYRQTLGQGPEFLTYFQNEAQLEKSRLLSDRFSAERPKGSFSTLEIQRTEQGDSAMYLCASSPRGLRLRTDTQYFGPGTRLTVL.

This chain joins TRBV4-2 and TRBJ1-1. The germline CDR1 and CDR2 sequences are LGHNA and YNFKEQ. This CDR3 has 16 amino acids. CDR3 in amino acids: CASSQGSGRGPTEAFF.

This chain uses TRBV28 with TRBJ1-5. CDR3 length: 12 residues. Germline V CDR1 and CDR2: MDHEN, SYDVKM. The CDR3 spells CASDSSNQPQHF.

The genes are TRBV5-1 and TRBJ2-3; TCRdb gives TRBD2 as the D gene, but with no DNA this cannot be confirmed. The CDR3 runs to 16 residues. Looked up from germline, CDR1 is SGHRS and CDR2 is YFSETQ. The CDR3: CASSLEGAASTDTQYF.

The chain employs TRBV27 and TRBJ2-6; the D gene TCRdb calls, TRBD1, cannot be checked with no DNA. The germline CDR1 and CDR2 sequences are MNHEY and SMNVEV (reference sequence). The CDR3 contains 19 residues. The CDR3 sequence: CASRLRDRGPYSGANVLTF.

V is TRBV20-1 and J is TRBJ1-2; TCRdb selects TRBD1, and the lack of DNA leaves this call unchecked. This CDR3 contains 12 residues. The germline gives CDR1 DFQATT, CDR2 SNEGSKA (reference sequence). The CDR3 region is CSAKQARYGYTF.